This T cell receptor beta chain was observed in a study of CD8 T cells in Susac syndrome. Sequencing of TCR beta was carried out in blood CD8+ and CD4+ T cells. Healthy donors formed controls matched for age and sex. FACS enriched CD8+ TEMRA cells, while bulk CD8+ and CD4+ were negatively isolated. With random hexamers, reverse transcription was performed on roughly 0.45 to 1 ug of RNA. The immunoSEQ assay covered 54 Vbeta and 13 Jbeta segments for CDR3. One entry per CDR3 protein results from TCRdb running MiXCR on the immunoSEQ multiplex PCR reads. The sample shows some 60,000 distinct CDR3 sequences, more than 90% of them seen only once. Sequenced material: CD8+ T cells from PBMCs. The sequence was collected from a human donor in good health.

For the CDR3, the DNA is TGTGCCAGCAGCCAAGGACAGGGCTCTGGGGCCAACGTCCTGACTTTC. It is translated as CASSQGQGSGANVLTF. V gene TRBV3-1 combines with J gene TRBJ2-6; TRBD1 matches 7 bases. Germline V gene sequence: CDR1 LGHDT, CDR2 YNNKEL (reference sequence). CDR3 size: 16 residues. The ends lost 1 base at V and 0 bases at J; junction bases unmatched: 0.